This TCR beta chain was sequenced for a study of somatic mutations in cytotoxic T cells in rheumatoid arthritis. On the study more broadly: After diagnosis, patient blood (about 27 ml EDTA) was drawn right away, before any treatment was given. Overall study results and limits: The study found no significant difference in CD8+ T-cell clonality between rheumatoid arthritis patients and age-matched healthy controls.

Note on this clone: Its antigen is as yet unknown.

This CDR3 region has 16 residues. Germline assignment: CDR1 SNHLY and CDR2 FYNNEI. V lost 8 bases and J lost 0, with 20 bases in between. CD4+ cells and CD8+ cells were each obtained through positive magnetic bead selection, and their purity was assessed by flow cytometry. TCRdb's table, derived via immunoSEQ multiplex PCR, lists solely in-frame clones and lacks some. Of about 10,000 clones in the sample, 80% were seen once. This sequence was found in an adult with rheumatoid arthritis. The material sequenced was CD8+ T cells sorted from blood. The chain links TRBV2 to TRBJ2-7; D is perhaps TRBD2 (6 bases). As DNA, the CDR3 is TGTGCCAGCGATCGGAACCCGGACGGGAGCTCCTACGAGCAGTACTTC. Its protein product is CASDRNPDGSSYEQYF.